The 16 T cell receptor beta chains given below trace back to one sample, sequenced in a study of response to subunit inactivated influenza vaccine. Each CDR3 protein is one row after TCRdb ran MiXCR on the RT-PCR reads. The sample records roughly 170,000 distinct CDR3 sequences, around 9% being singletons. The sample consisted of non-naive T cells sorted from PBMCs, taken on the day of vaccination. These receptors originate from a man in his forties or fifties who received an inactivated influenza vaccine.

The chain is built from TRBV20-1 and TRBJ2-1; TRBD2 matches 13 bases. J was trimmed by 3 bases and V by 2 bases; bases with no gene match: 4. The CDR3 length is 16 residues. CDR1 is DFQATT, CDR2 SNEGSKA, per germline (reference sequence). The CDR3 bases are TGCAGTGCTAGACGACTAGCGGGGGGTGACTACAATGAGCAGTTCTTC. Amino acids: CSARRLAGGDYNEQFF.

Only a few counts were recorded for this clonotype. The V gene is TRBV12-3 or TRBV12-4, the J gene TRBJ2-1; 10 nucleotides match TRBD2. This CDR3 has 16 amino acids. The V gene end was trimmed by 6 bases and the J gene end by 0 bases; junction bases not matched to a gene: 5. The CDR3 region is CASRKREGPSYNEQFF. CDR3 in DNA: TGTGCCAGCAGGAAGCGGGAGGGCCCCTCCTACAATGAGCAGTTCTTC.

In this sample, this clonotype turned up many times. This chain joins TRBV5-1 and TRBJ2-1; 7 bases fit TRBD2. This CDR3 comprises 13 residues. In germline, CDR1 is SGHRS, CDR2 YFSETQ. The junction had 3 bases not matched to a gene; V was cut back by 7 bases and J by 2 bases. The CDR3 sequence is CASAGVPYNEQFF. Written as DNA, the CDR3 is TGCGCCAGCGCGGGGGTCCCCTACAATGAGCAGTTCTTC.

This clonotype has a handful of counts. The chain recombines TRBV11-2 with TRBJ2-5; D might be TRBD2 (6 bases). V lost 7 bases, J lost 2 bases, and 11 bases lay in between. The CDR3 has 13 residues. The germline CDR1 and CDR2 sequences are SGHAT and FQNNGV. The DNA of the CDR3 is TGTGCCAGCACCTTGGGGGGACAAGAGACCCAGTACTTC. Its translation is CASTLGGQETQYF.

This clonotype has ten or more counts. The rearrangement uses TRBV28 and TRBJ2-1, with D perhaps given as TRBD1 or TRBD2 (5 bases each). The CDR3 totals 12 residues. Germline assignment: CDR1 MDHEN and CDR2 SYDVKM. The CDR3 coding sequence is TGTTCCGTTGAGGGGACCTACAATGAGCAGTTCTTC. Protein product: CSVEGTYNEQFF.

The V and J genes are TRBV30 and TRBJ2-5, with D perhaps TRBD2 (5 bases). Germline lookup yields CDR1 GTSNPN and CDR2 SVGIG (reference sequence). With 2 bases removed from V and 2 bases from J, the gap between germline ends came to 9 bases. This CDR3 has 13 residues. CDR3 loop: CAWSPRTQETQYF. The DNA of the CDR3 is TGTGCCTGGAGTCCCAGGACTCAAGAGACCCAGTACTTC.

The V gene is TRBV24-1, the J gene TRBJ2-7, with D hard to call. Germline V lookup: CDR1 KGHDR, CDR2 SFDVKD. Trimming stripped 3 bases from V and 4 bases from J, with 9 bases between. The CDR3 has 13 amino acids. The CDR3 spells CATSDTDGYEQYF. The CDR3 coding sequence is TGTGCCACCAGTGATACGGACGGATACGAGCAGTACTTC.

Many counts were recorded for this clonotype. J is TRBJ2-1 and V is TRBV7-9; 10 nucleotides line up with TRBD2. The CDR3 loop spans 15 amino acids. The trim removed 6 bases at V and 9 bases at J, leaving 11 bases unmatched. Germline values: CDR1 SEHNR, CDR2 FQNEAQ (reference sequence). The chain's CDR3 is CASRRAGTSVSEQFF. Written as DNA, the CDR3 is TGTGCCAGCAGAAGGGCCGGGACTAGCGTCAGTGAGCAGTTCTTC.

The CDR3: CSAALNRNEQFF. CDR3 DNA sequence: TGCAGTGCTGCCCTGAACCGCAATGAGCAGTTCTTC. The V and J genes are TRBV20-1 and TRBJ2-1; D uncertain. The CDR3 runs to 12 residues. V was trimmed by 5 bases and J by 6 bases, leaving 11 bases between them. Germline V gene lookup returns CDR1 DFQATT and CDR2 SNEGSKA (reference sequence).

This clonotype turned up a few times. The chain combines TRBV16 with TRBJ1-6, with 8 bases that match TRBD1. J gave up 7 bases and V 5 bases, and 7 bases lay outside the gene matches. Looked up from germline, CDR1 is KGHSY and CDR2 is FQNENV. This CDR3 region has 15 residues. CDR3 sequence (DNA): TGTGCCAGCAGCTCCGCACAGGGGGTGAATTCACCCCTCCACTTT. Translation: CASSSAQGVNSPLHF.

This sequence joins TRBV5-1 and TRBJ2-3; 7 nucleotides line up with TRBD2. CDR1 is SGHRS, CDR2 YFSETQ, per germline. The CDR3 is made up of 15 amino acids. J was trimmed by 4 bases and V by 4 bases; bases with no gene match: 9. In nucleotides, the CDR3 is TGCGCCAGCAGCACGGGACTACAGGCGGCAGATACGCAGTATTTT. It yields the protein CASSTGLQAADTQYF.

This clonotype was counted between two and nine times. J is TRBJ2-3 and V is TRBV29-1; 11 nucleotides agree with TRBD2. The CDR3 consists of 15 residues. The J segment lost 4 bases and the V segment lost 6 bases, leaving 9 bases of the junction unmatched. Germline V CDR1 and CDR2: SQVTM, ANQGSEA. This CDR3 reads CSVELGTSGADTQYF. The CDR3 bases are TGCAGCGTCGAATTAGGGACTAGCGGAGCAGATACGCAGTATTTT.

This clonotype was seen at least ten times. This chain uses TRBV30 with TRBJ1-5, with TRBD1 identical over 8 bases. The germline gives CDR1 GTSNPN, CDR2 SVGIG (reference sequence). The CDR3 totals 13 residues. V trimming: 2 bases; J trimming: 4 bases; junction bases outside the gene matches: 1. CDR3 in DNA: TGTGCCTGGAGTCGACAGGGGAATCAGCCCCAGCATTTT. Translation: CAWSRQGNQPQHF.

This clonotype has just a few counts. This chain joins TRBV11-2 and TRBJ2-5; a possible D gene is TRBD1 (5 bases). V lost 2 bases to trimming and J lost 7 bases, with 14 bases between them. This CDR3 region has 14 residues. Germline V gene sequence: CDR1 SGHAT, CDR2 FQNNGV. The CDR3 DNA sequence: TGTGCCAGCAGCTTACGTACAAGGGGCGGGACCCAGTACTTC. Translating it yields CASSLRTRGGTQYF.

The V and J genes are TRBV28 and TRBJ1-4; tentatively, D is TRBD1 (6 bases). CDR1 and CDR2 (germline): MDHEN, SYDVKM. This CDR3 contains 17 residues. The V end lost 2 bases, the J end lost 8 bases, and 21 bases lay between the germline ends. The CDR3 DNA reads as TGTGCCAGCAGTTTAGGGCAGGGGACGAATACGTGGGAAAAACTGTTTTTT. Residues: CASSLGQGTNTWEKLFF.

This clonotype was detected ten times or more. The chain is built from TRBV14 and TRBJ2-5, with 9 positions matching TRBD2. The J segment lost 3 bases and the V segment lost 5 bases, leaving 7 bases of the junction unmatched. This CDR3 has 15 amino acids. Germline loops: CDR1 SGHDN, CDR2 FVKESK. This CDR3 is CASSFRTSVKETQYF. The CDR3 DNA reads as TGTGCCAGCAGCTTTCGGACTAGCGTAAAAGAGACCCAGTACTTC.